The 30 T cell receptor beta chains reported below all come from one sample, sequenced in a study of CD8+ T cells in alopecia areata (dated by TCRdb to 2017 to 2018). Receptor amplification or capture employed the immunoSEQ multiplex PCR assay. For TCR sequencing, RNA was extracted from every sample and reverse transcribed into cDNA to serve as template. TCRdb took this table from immuneACCESS and kept in-frame rearrangements with V and J called. Such tables lack part of the clones; where checked against another copy, unresolved V genes explain under half of the gap, and the rest is unexplained. This sample gives around 140,000 clones in total; 40% to 65% of them show up just once. The ten largest clones add up to about 1% of the sample. The meaning of the sample's time point label: baseline before oral tofacitinib. The sequencing here drew on CD4+ T cells sorted from blood, taken at week 0. Source of these receptors: a human donor with alopecia areata.

The chain couples TRBV11-1 to TRBJ2-7, with D unresolved. CDR1 and CDR2 (germline): SGHAT, FQDESV (reference sequence). V was clipped by 5 bases and J by 2 bases, with 13 bases between them. There are 14 residues in the CDR3. The CDR3 region has the DNA TGTGCCAGCAGCAGTAGCAGGTCCCCCTACGAGCAGTACTTC. This sequence encodes CASSSSRSPYEQYF.

The rearrangement uses TRBV30 and TRBJ1-4; the match to TRBD1 covers 7 bases. This CDR3 has 12 amino acids. The ends lost 5 bases at V and 8 bases at J; junction bases unmatched: 5. Germline loops: CDR1 GTSNPN, CDR2 SVGIG (reference sequence). CDR3 region: CAWADRREKLFF. The CDR3 bases are TGTGCCTGGGCGGACAGGAGGGAAAAACTGTTTTTT.

V is TRBV30 and J is TRBJ2-4; 9 bases are shared with TRBD1. Per the germline V gene, CDR1 is GTSNPN and CDR2 is SVGIG (reference sequence). The length of the CDR3 is 14 residues. V lost 0 bases, J lost 9 bases, and 6 bases stayed unmatched. CDR3 loop: CAWSVGQQGAIQYF. The CDR3 DNA is TGTGCCTGGAGTGTAGGCCAACAGGGGGCCATTCAGTACTTC.

The chain couples TRBV6-5 to TRBJ2-7; tentative D call: TRBD2 (6 bases). The ends were cut back, 0 bases at V and 6 bases at J, with 9 bases in the middle. The CDR3 has 13 residues. Germline loops: CDR1 MNHEY, CDR2 SVGAGI. CDR3 residues: CASSYSRGVEQYF. CDR3 in DNA: TGTGCCAGCAGTTACTCGCGGGGAGTCGAGCAGTACTTC.

The chain couples TRBV30 to TRBJ1-1; 8 nucleotides align to TRBD1. Per the germline V gene, CDR1 is GTSNPN and CDR2 is SVGIG (reference sequence). The CDR3 runs to 14 residues. With 2 bases clipped from V and 1 base from J, the junction kept 3 bases outside the gene matches. CDR3 residues: CAWSFGTGNTEAFF. CDR3 nucleotide sequence: TGTGCCTGGAGTTTCGGGACAGGGAACACTGAAGCTTTCTTT.

This clone was recorded a few times. The gene calls are TRBV7-9 and TRBJ2-3, with 14 bases matching TRBD2. The CDR3 extends over 16 amino acids. The V segment lost 5 bases and the J segment 5 bases; nucleotides outside the gene matches: 6. CDR1 and CDR2 from the germline V gene are SEHNR and FQNEAQ (reference sequence). The CDR3 here is CASSGLAGGDRDTQYF. The CDR3 nucleotides are TGTGCCAGCAGCGGACTAGCGGGAGGAGATAGAGATACGCAGTATTTT.

This clone was counted only a few times. The V gene is TRBV28, the J gene TRBJ2-6; D is perhaps TRBD1 (5 bases). V was shortened by 6 bases and J by 0 bases, with 12 bases between the two germline ends. In germline, CDR1 is MDHEN, CDR2 SYDVKM. The CDR3 sequence is 16 residues long. Here the CDR3 DNA reads TGTGCCAGCAGACAGGACGCTAGCTCTGGGGCCAACGTCCTGACTTTC. Its translation is CASRQDASSGANVLTF.

The chain combines TRBV14 with TRBJ2-7; D is unresolved. Germline CDR1 SGHDN, CDR2 FVKESK. This CDR3 region has 11 residues. Trimming stripped 1 base from V and 10 bases from J, with 8 bases between. Here the CDR3 reads CASSQGTSQYF. The CDR3 coding sequence is TGTGCCAGCAGCCAAGGGACGTCTCAGTACTTC.

The V call is TRBV28, the J call TRBJ2-1; D is possibly TRBD1 (5 bases). The CDR3 extends over 11 amino acids. The V and J ends lost 5 bases and 10 bases respectively, with 9 bases between them. Germline lookup yields CDR1 MDHEN and CDR2 SYDVKM. The CDR3 region is CASSPRTEQFF. The DNA of the CDR3 is TGTGCCAGCAGTCCCAGGACAGAGCAGTTCTTC.

By sample share, this clone is medium-sized (0.01 to 0.1%). V gene TRBV2 combines with J gene TRBJ1-2; D ambiguous. The CDR3 extends over 15 amino acids. V lost 4 bases and J 0 bases, leaving 12 bases between the germline ends. From germline, CDR1 is SNHLY and CDR2 FYNNEI. For the CDR3, the DNA is TGTGCCAGCAGTGTTAGTCCCGATACTAACTATGGCTACACCTTC. This encodes CASSVSPDTNYGYTF.

The chain links TRBV18 to TRBJ1-1, with D tentatively TRBD1 (6 bases). The CDR3 extends over 15 amino acids. Trimming stripped 1 base from V and 0 bases from J, with 9 bases between. Germline CDR1 and CDR2: KGHSH and LQKENI. CDR3 nucleotide sequence: TGTGCCAGCTCACCACGGACAGAGTTGAACACTGAAGCTTTCTTT. It encodes CASSPRTELNTEAFF.

The chain recombines TRBV5-1 with TRBJ2-7, with D unresolved. CDR3 length: 14 amino acids. Germline lookup yields CDR1 SGHRS and CDR2 YFSETQ. V was trimmed by 5 bases and J by 2 bases, leaving 14 bases between them. The CDR3 DNA is TGCGCCAGCAGTGGCAACTACCTAACCTACGAGCAGTACTTC. Amino acids: CASSGNYLTYEQYF.

This clone was counted only a few times. The gene calls are TRBV7-2 and TRBJ2-1; 8 bases map to TRBD2. The CDR3 is 15 amino acids. Germline V CDR1 and CDR2: SGHTA, FQGNSA. The trim removed 7 bases at V and 1 base at J, leaving 6 bases unmatched. Here the CDR3 reads CASKAGRVSYNEQFF. CDR3 DNA sequence: TGTGCCAGCAAGGCCGGGAGGGTTTCCTACAATGAGCAGTTCTTC.

This clone came up a few times. The rearrangement uses TRBV4-3 and TRBJ2-7; 10 bases map to TRBD2. Looked up from germline, CDR1 is LGHNA and CDR2 is YSLEER. The CDR3 has 17 residues. The junction had 12 bases not matched to a gene; V was cut back by 2 bases and J by 5 bases. The CDR3 region is CASSQYASGRGGNEQYF. The CDR3 DNA is TGCGCCAGCAGCCAATATGCGAGCGGGAGGGGGGGCAACGAGCAGTACTTC.

The V and J genes are TRBV7-6 and TRBJ2-7; TRBD2 aligns across 7 bases. The CDR3 is made up of 15 amino acids. From germline, CDR1 is SGHVS and CDR2 FNYEAQ. With 4 bases clipped from V and 8 bases from J, the junction kept 14 bases outside the gene matches. The CDR3: CASSSQASGAGQQYF. In DNA form, the CDR3 reads TGTGCCAGCAGCTCCCAGGCTAGCGGAGCCGGCCAGCAGTACTTC.

The chain recombines TRBV30 with TRBJ1-2; D call uncertain. The V gene's germline CDR1 is GTSNPN and CDR2 SVGIG (reference sequence). Trimming took 3 bases from V and 8 from J, leaving 16 bases between them. The CDR3 contains 13 residues. The CDR3 protein is CAWSPLGGHGYTF. The CDR3, as DNA: TGTGCCTGGAGCCCCCTGGGCGGGCACGGCTACACCTTC. The entire variable domain, with the rest obtained from reference TRBV30 and TRBJ1-2, is as follows: SQTIHQWPATLVQPVGSPLSLECTVEGTSNPNLYWYRQAAGRGLQLLFYSVGIGQISSEVPQNLSASRPQDRQFILSSKKLLLSDSGFYLCAWSPLGGHGYTFGSGTRLTVV.

In this sample, this clone turned up many times. V is TRBV27 and J is TRBJ2-3; 8 nucleotides align to TRBD2. CDR3 size: 17 residues. V was clipped by 3 bases and J by 2 bases; unmatched bases: 10. CDR1 is MNHEY and CDR2 is SMNVEV in the germline V gene (reference sequence). The CDR3 nucleotides read TGTGCCAGCAGTTTCCCGGATAAGCGGGAGCCCACAGATACGCAGTATTTT. Residues: CASSFPDKREPTDTQYF.

The chain is built from TRBV4-1 and TRBJ1-2; D gene uncertain. CDR1 is MGHRA and CDR2 is YSYEKL in the germline V gene. Trimming removed 1 base from V and 1 base from J, with 7 bases in between. The CDR3 length is 14 residues. The CDR3 is CASSQGSFNYGYTF. CDR3 coding DNA: TGCGCCAGCAGCCAAGGTTCTTTTAACTATGGCTACACCTTC.

The gene calls are TRBV9 and TRBJ2-2; perhaps TRBD2 as D (6 bases). The CDR3 has 15 amino acids. With 0 bases removed from V and 4 bases from J, the gap between germline ends came to 10 bases. Germline V CDR1 and CDR2: SGDLS, YYNGEE. CDR3 coding DNA: TGTGCCAGCAGCGTAGAGATCGGGGGCACCGGGGAGCTGTTTTTT. Residues: CASSVEIGGTGELFF.

This chain connects TRBV7-9 to TRBJ1-2, with TRBD1 as a possible D gene (6 bases). CDR3 length equals 14 residues. Germline CDR1 and CDR2: SEHNR and FQNEAQ (reference sequence). Trimming left V 2 bases short and J 8 bases short, with 15 bases between. CDR3 protein: CASSLFAVGGGYTF. In DNA form, the CDR3 reads TGTGCCAGCAGCTTATTCGCGGTGGGGGGCGGCTACACCTTC. Variable domain in full (rest from reference TRBV7-9 and TRBJ1-2): DTGVSQNPRHKITKRGQNVTFRCDPISEHNRLYWYRQTLGQGPEFLTYFQNEAQLEKSRLLSDRFSAERPKGSFSTLEIQRTEQGDSAMYLCASSLFAVGGGYTFGSGTRLTVV.

This chain joins TRBV5-4 and TRBJ2-1; 9 bases line up with TRBD1. Germline V gene data show CDR1 as SGHNT and CDR2 as YYREEE (reference sequence). CDR3 length: 15 amino acids. Losses at the gene ends were 4 bases for V and 0 bases for J; bases not matched to a gene: 2. The CDR3: CASSQGQGSYNEQFF. The DNA of the CDR3 is TGTGCCAGCAGCCAGGGACAGGGCTCCTACAATGAGCAGTTCTTC.

The V call is TRBV5-1, the J call TRBJ1-2, with D perhaps matching TRBD1 (6 bases). Trimming left V 0 bases short and J 2 bases short, with 11 bases between. The CDR3 sequence is 15 residues long. Germline assignment: CDR1 SGHRS and CDR2 YFSETQ. This chain's CDR3 is CASSLGQVANYGYTF. The DNA for the CDR3 is TGCGCCAGCAGCTTGGGACAGGTCGCCAACTATGGCTACACCTTC.

This clone was seen a few times. The chain joins TRBV7-2 to TRBJ2-2; D gene unclear. V was cut by 3 bases and J by 11 bases, with 4 bases left in between. This CDR3 spans 10 amino acids. Germline CDR1 reads SGHTA; CDR2 reads FQGNSA. This CDR3 is CASSLVELFF. The CDR3 coding sequence is TGTGCCAGCAGCTTGGTAGAGCTGTTTTTT.

The sample holds a few counts of this clone. The chain couples TRBV5-1 to TRBJ2-3; 15 nucleotides agree with TRBD2. V gave up 1 base and J gave up 3 bases; unmatched junction bases: 9. The CDR3 extends over 19 amino acids. CDR1 SGHRS and CDR2 YFSETQ come from the germline V gene. The CDR3 loop is CASSLMGLAGGLTTDTQYF. The CDR3 DNA is TGCGCCAGCAGCTTGATGGGACTAGCGGGAGGTTTGACGACAGATACGCAGTATTTT. Full variable domain (rest looked up from reference TRBV5-1 and TRBJ2-3): KAGVTQTPRYLIKTRGQQVTLSCSPISGHRSVSWYQQTPGQGLQFLFEYFSETQRNKGNFPGRFSGRQFSNSRSEMNVSTLELGDSALYLCASSLMGLAGGLTTDTQYFGPGTRLTVL.

There are a few counts of this clone. The rearrangement joins TRBV7-2 to TRBJ1-2; TRBD1 is a possible D gene (5 bases). The germline V gene has CDR1 SGHTA and CDR2 FQGNSA. Trimming removed 1 base from V and 4 bases from J, with 13 bases in between. The CDR3 extends over 15 amino acids. This CDR3 is CASSLVGGSSYGYTF. The CDR3 DNA reads as TGTGCCAGCAGCTTAGTGGGGGGATCTTCCTATGGCTACACCTTC.

The V and J genes are TRBV2 and TRBJ2-7; D is perhaps TRBD1 (8 bases). Germline V gene sequence: CDR1 SNHLY, CDR2 FYNNEI. Trimming left V 3 bases short and J 5 bases short, with 14 bases between. This CDR3 region has 14 residues. In DNA form, the CDR3 reads TGTGCCAGCAGTGACAACAGGGGGGGCAACGAGCAGTACTTC. Translation: CASSDNRGGNEQYF. Drawing the rest from reference TRBV2 and TRBJ2-7, the complete variable domain is EPEVTQTPSHQVTQMGQEVILRCVPISNHLYFYWYRQILGQKVEFLVSFYNNEISEKSEIFDDQFSVERPDGSNFTLKIRSTKLEDSAMYFCASSDNRGGNEQYFGPGTRLTVT.

This chain connects TRBV13 to TRBJ1-1; D might be TRBD1 (6 bases). V lost 0 bases to trimming and J lost 11 bases, with 7 bases between them. Per germline, CDR1 PRHDT and CDR2 FYEKMQ (reference sequence). The CDR3 totals 11 residues. This chain's CDR3 is CASSLGGGAFF. The CDR3 nucleotides are TGTGCCAGCAGCTTAGGCGGGGGCGCTTTCTTT.

V is TRBV29-1 and J is TRBJ1-2; the D gene is possibly TRBD1 (6 bases). The CDR3 has 13 residues. CDR1 SQVTM and CDR2 ANQGSEA come from the germline V gene. V was pared by 3 bases and J by 3 bases, with 11 bases between. CDR3: CSVDGRGDYGYTF. Written as DNA, the CDR3 is TGCAGCGTTGACGGCAGGGGCGACTATGGCTACACCTTC.

The V gene is TRBV18, the J gene TRBJ1-5, with 7 bases that match TRBD1. The germline V gene has CDR1 KGHSH and CDR2 LQKENI. This CDR3 region has 14 residues. Trimming cost V 5 bases and J 8 bases; bases outside gene matches: 9. The CDR3 here is CASSERQGREPQHF. CDR3 sequence (DNA): TGTGCCAGCTCAGAACGACAGGGAAGGGAGCCCCAGCATTTT.

This chain joins TRBV4-1 and TRBJ2-6; TRBD1 or TRBD2 may be the D gene (5 bases each). Germline CDR1 reads MGHRA; CDR2 reads YSYEKL. V dropped 0 bases and J dropped 4 bases, with 10 bases sitting between them. CDR3 length: 16 amino acids. This CDR3 is CASSQDPGTGANVLTF. As DNA, the CDR3 is TGCGCCAGCAGCCAAGATCCAGGGACCGGGGCCAACGTCCTGACTTTC.